This T cell receptor (beta chain) was profiled in a study of blood T cells in healthy people across ages. Study-wide findings and caveats: Long-lived and aged donors differed, with more naive CD4+ cells and higher diversity in the long-lived. Older age coincided with a roughly linear decline in TCR beta diversity per million T cells.

This clonotype was picked up a small number of times. Its cognate antigen is unknown. Together with a sample-barcoded 5' primer, a J-beta primer mix was included in a second PCR lasting about 6 to 12 cycles. TCRdb used MiXCR to reprocess the 5' RACE reads, holding one entry per CDR3 protein. Of approximately 1.5 million distinct CDR3 sequences in the sample, around 36% were seen once. The CDR3 extends over 14 amino acids. Germline CDR1 MNHEY, CDR2 SVGAGI. Trimming took 6 bases from V and 8 from J, leaving 19 bases between them. The sample providers were healthy Caucasian people from Russia, aged roughly 6 to 95.

The chain couples TRBV6-5 to TRBJ1-1; tentatively, D is TRBD1 (6 bases). Sequenced input: blood. This sequence originates from a woman under 40 in good health. The CDR3 coding sequence is TGTGCCAGCAGACGACGAAAGGACAGCATCGAAGCTTTCTTT. Protein: CASRRRKDSIEAFF.